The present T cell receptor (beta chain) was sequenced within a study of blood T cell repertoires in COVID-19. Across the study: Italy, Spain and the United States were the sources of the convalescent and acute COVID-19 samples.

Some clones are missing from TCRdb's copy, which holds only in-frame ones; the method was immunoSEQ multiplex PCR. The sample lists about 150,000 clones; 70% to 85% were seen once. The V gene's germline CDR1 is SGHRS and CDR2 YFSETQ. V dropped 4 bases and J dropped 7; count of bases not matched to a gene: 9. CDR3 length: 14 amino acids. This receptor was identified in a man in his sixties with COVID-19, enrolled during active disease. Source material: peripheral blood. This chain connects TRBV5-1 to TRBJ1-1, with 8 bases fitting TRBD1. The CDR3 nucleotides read TGCGCCAGCAGCACTGGACAGGGTGTGGGTGAAGCTTTCTTT. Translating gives CASSTGQGVGEAFF.